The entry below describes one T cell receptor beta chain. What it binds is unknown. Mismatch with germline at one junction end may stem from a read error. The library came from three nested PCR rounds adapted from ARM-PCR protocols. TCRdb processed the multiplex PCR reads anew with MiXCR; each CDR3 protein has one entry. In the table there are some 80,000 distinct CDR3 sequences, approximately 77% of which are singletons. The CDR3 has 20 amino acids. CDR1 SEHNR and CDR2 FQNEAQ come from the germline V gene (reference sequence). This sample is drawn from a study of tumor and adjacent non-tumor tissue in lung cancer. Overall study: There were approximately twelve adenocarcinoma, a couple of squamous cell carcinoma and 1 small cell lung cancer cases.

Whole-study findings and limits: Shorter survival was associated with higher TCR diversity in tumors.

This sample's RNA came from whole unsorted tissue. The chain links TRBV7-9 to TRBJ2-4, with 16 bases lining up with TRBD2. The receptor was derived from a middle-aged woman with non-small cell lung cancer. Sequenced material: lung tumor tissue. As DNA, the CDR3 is TGTGGCAGCAGCCCTCACCCAGGGACTAGCGGGAGGGCGAGTCGGAACATTCAGTACTTC. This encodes CGSSPHPGTSGRASRNIQYF.